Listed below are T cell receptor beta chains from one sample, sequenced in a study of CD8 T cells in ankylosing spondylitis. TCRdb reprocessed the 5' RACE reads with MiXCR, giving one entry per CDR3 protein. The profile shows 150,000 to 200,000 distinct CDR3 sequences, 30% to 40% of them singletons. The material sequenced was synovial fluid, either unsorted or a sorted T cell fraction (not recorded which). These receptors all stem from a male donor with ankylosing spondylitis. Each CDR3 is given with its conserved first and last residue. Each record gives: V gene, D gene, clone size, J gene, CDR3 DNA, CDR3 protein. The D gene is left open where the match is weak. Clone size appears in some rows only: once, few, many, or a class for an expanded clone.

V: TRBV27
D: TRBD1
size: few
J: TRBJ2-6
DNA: TGTGCCAGCAGTTCGCCGACAGGGACCCGCTCTGGGGCCAACGTCCTGACTTTC
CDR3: CASSSPTGTRSGANVLTF

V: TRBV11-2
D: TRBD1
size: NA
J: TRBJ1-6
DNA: TGTGCCAGCAGCTTATCATCCGGGACAGCTTATAATTCACCCCTCCACTTT
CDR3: CASSLSSGTAYNSPLHF

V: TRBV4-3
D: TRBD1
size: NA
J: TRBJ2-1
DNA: TGCGCCAGCAGCATCCGGACAGGGGGCCCTTTGAGCTCCTACAATGAGCAGTTCTTC
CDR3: CASSIRTGGPLSSYNEQFF

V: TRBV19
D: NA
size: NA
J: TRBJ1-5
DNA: TGTGCCAGTAGTATGCGGGGTAATCAGCCCCAGCATTTT
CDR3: CASSMRGNQPQHF

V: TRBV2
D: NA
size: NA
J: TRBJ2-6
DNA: TGTGCCAGCAGGTTGAGTGAGGGGGCCAACGTCCTGACTTTC
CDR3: CASRLSEGANVLTF

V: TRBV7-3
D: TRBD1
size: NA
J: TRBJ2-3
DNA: TGTGCCAGCAGCGATCAGGGACCAGGGGGCAGGGATACGCAGTATTTT
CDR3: CASSDQGPGGRDTQYF

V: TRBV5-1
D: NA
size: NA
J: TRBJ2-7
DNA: TGCGCCAGCAGCCCCCTGGGACGGGCCCACGACGAGCAGTACTTC
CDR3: CASSPLGRAHDEQYF

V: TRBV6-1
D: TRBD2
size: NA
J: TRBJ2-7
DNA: TGTGCCAGCAGGGCAAGCGGGGCCTACTCCTACGAGCAGTACTTC
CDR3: CASRASGAYSYEQYF

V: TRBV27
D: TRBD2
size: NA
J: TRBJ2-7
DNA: TGTGCCAGCAGTTTATACGGCGGGAGGAACTCCTACGAGCAGTACTTC
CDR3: CASSLYGGRNSYEQYF

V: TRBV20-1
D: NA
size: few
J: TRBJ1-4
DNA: TGCAGTGCTGTCCTAGGGAAAGAAAAACTGTTTTTT
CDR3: CSAVLGKEKLFF

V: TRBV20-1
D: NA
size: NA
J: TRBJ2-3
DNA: TGCAGTGCTAGAGCCTCCGAGCCGGTTGGTACGCAGTATTTT
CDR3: CSARASEPVGTQYF

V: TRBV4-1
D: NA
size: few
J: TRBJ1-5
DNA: TGCGCCAGCAGCCAAGACAGGGAGGATCAGCCCCAGCATTTT
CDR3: CASSQDREDQPQHF

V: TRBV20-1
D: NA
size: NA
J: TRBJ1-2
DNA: TGCAGTGGTGCAGGGTCGGAGAGCTATGGCTACACCTTC
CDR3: CSGAGSESYGYTF